One sample yielded the 29 T cell receptor beta chains listed below, sequenced in a study of T cell responses to AZD1222 COVID-19 vaccine. The method was immunoSEQ multiplex PCR; TCRdb's version includes in-frame clones alone and lacks a portion of them. The table includes 130,000 to 150,000 clones, about 82% detected once. Material: peripheral blood, obtained 28 days after the second AZD1222 dose. Receptors were obtained from an adult who received the AZD1222 COVID-19 vaccine.

The genes are TRBV30 and TRBJ1-1; 8 bases map to TRBD1. The V gene end was trimmed by 6 bases and the J gene end by 5 bases; junction bases not matched to a gene: 11. This CDR3 is 14 amino acids long. The germline V gene has CDR1 GTSNPN and CDR2 SVGIG (reference sequence). The CDR3 protein is CACRSQGAGTEAFF. Written as DNA, the CDR3 is TGTGCCTGCAGATCCCAGGGGGCAGGGACTGAAGCTTTCTTT.

The V gene is TRBV6-5, the J gene TRBJ1-4, with TRBD1 as a possible D gene (5 bases). Trimming removed 5 bases at V and 7 bases at J, with 14 bases between. Germline V lookup: CDR1 MNHEY, CDR2 SVGAGI. The CDR3 runs 14 residues. In DNA form, the CDR3 reads TGTGCCAGCAGTCAAAGGGGCTGGGGTGAAAAACTGTTTTTT. Translated: CASSQRGWGEKLFF.

The chain recombines TRBV2 with TRBJ2-1; TRBD2 matches at 9 bases. Germline V gene lookup returns CDR1 SNHLY and CDR2 FYNNEI. The V and J ends lost 7 bases and 5 bases, in that order; junction bases with no gene match: 9. CDR3 length equals 15 residues. In DNA form, the CDR3 reads TGTGCCAGCATACGGTTGGCGGGGGGGGACAATGAGCAGTTCTTC. Amino acid sequence: CASIRLAGGDNEQFF.

The chain employs TRBV10-3 and TRBJ1-2, with 9 bases aligning to TRBD1. Germline assignment: CDR1 ENHRY and CDR2 SYGVKD. Trimming at V came to 7 bases and at J to 8 bases, leaving 20 bases not matched to a gene. The CDR3 covers 17 residues. CDR3 in DNA: TGTGCCATCACGCCAACCGCACTGGGACAGGGCATGGAGGGCTACACCTTC. Translating it yields CAITPTALGQGMEGYTF.

This chain connects TRBV29-1 to TRBJ2-7; 7 positions agree with TRBD1. V lost 0 bases and J lost 2; bases outside the gene matches: 10. This CDR3 comprises 16 residues. Looked up from germline, CDR1 is SQVTM and CDR2 is ANQGSEA. CDR3 coding DNA: TGCAGCGTTGAAGATCGGGAAGGGGGCAAGGCCTACGAGCAGTACTTC. The encoded protein is CSVEDREGGKAYEQYF.

This chain joins TRBV28 and TRBJ2-7; 15 bases map to TRBD2. V gave up 10 bases and J gave up 3 bases; unmatched junction bases: 10. There are 16 residues in the CDR3. Per the germline V gene, CDR1 is MDHEN and CDR2 is SYDVKM. CDR3 in amino acids: CATRGTSGGRVYEQYF. DNA for the CDR3: TGTGCCACCCGCGGGACTAGCGGGGGGAGAGTCTACGAGCAGTACTTC.

In the case of this clone: Germline and junction disagree at one end, which may indicate a read error. The rearrangement uses TRBV12-3 or TRBV12-4 and TRBJ1-2; possible D gene TRBD1, 6 bases. The CDR3 is 11 amino acids. CDR3 region: CASSFSSGENF. CDR3 DNA sequence: TGTGCCAGCAGTTTCTCTTCAGGGGAGAACTTC.

The chain links TRBV7-2 to TRBJ2-5; a possible D gene is TRBD2 (5 bases). Germline V gives CDR1 SGHTA, CDR2 FQGNSA. V was trimmed by 3 bases and J by 1 base, leaving 9 bases between them. The CDR3 runs to 14 residues. CDR3 region: CASSFLGGQETQYF. The CDR3 nucleotides read TGTGCCAGCAGCTTCCTTGGAGGCCAAGAGACCCAGTACTTC.

This rearrangement joins TRBV12-3 or TRBV12-4 to TRBJ2-5; D assignment may be TRBD1 or TRBD2 (5 bases each). Between the trimmed V and J ends, which lost 2 bases and 5 bases, there was a span of 9 bases. The CDR3 is 13 amino acids. The CDR3 DNA reads TGTGCCAGCAGTTTAATGTGGGGGGAGACCCAGTACTTC. Its protein is CASSLMWGETQYF.

This sequence joins TRBV6-5 and TRBJ1-6; the D gene is possibly TRBD1 (6 bases). With 5 bases removed from V and 13 bases from J, the gap between germline ends came to 15 bases. From germline, CDR1 is MNHEY and CDR2 SVGAGI. This CDR3 is built from 13 residues. The chain's CDR3 is CASSTLTGGPLHF. CDR3 coding DNA: TGTGCCAGCAGTACCCTGACAGGTGGTCCCCTCCACTTT.

J is TRBJ1-6 and V is TRBV30, with D possibly TRBD1 on 5 matching bases. Germline assignment: CDR1 GTSNPN and CDR2 SVGIG (reference sequence). V shed 3 bases and J shed 7 bases, with 7 bases lying between them. CDR3 length: 12 residues. CDR3 DNA sequence: TGTGCCTGGAGGGGACTGAATTCACCCCTCCACTTT. The encoded protein is CAWRGLNSPLHF.

This clone was detected only a few times. The chain employs TRBV3-1 (or the pseudogene TRBV3-2) and TRBJ1-6; D remains unclear. Germline V CDR1 and CDR2: LGHDT, YNNKEL (reference sequence). There are 14 residues in the CDR3. V was trimmed by 0 bases and J by 7 bases, leaving 7 bases between them. The CDR3 nucleotides are TGTGCCAGCAGCCAAGATTCCGGGAATTCACCCCTCCACTTT. This sequence encodes CASSQDSGNSPLHF.

The V gene is TRBV18, the J gene TRBJ1-1; 11 bases agree with TRBD1. With V trimmed by 2 bases and J by 1 base, 9 bases remained unmatched. The CDR3 covers 18 residues. Per the germline V gene, CDR1 is KGHSH and CDR2 is LQKENI. CDR3 DNA: TGTGCCAGCTCACCAAGAAGGACAGGGGGCTTGGAGAACACTGAAGCTTTCTTT. This gives the protein CASSPRRTGGLENTEAFF.

V is TRBV3-1 (or the pseudogene TRBV3-2) and J is TRBJ1-1, with D hard to call. Looked up from germline, CDR1 is LGHDT and CDR2 is YNNKEL (reference sequence). The CDR3 is made up of 13 amino acids. Trimming stripped 6 bases from V and 2 bases from J, with 10 bases between. The CDR3 nucleotides read TGTGCCAGCAGTCAGAAGCGTAACACTGAAGCTTTCTTT. Protein sequence: CASSQKRNTEAFF.

The rearrangement joins TRBV6-5 to TRBJ1-6; 9 bases are shared with TRBD1. V lost 6 bases and J lost 14; bases outside the gene matches: 8. Germline loops: CDR1 MNHEY, CDR2 SVGAGI. The CDR3 extends over 13 amino acids. As DNA, the CDR3 is TGTGCCAGCAGACAGGGGGCGTTGATCTCCCTCCACTTT. This translates into CASRQGALISLHF.

This sequence joins TRBV29-1 and TRBJ2-5; D remains unclear. Germline CDR1 and CDR2: SQVTM and ANQGSEA. This CDR3 has 13 amino acids. Trimming pared 2 bases from V and 2 bases from J, leaving 9 bases between. In DNA, the CDR3 is TGCAGCGTTGAAATTGGCAGACAAGAGACCCAGTACTTC. Residues: CSVEIGRQETQYF.

The CDR3 loop reads CASSSLLAGNNEQFF. CDR3 in DNA: TGCGCCAGCAGCTCCCTGCTAGCGGGGAACAATGAGCAGTTCTTC. The genes are TRBV5-1 and TRBJ2-1; TRBD2 aligns across 9 bases. Germline V gene data show CDR1 as SGHRS and CDR2 as YFSETQ. The trim removed 3 bases at V and 5 bases at J, leaving 6 bases unmatched. This CDR3 region has 15 residues.

The chain has TRBV18 and TRBJ1-4; TRBD1 is a possible D gene (5 bases). V was pared by 2 bases and J by 0 bases, with 10 bases between. The V gene's germline CDR1 is KGHSH and CDR2 LQKENI. The CDR3 spans 16 residues. CDR3 coding DNA: TGTGCCAGCTCACCAGCAGGGATTGCAACTAATGAAAAACTGTTTTTT. Translation: CASSPAGIATNEKLFF.

The chain uses TRBV9 and TRBJ2-3, with no clear D. This CDR3 is 15 amino acids long. Germline CDR1 and CDR2: SGDLS and YYNGEE. V lost 2 bases, J lost 1 base, and 11 bases lay in between. The CDR3 sequence: CASSVWEVGTDTQYF. The CDR3 coding sequence is TGTGCCAGCAGCGTCTGGGAAGTGGGCACAGATACGCAGTATTTT.

The J gene is TRBJ1-5, the V gene TRBV4-1; D perhaps matches TRBD1 (5 bases). Trimming pared 3 bases from V and 1 base from J, leaving 10 bases between. CDR1 is MGHRA and CDR2 is YSYEKL in the germline V gene. The length of the CDR3 is 15 residues. The CDR3 here is CASSQGLYSNQPQHF. CDR3 nucleotide sequence: TGCGCCAGCAGCCAGGGGCTATACAGCAATCAGCCCCAGCATTTT.

The chain combines TRBV27 with TRBJ2-3; the match to TRBD1 covers 7 bases. Trimming removed 5 bases from V and 6 bases from J; junction bases left unmatched: 11. This CDR3 has 15 amino acids. CDR1 and CDR2 from the germline V gene are MNHEY and SMNVEV (reference sequence). The CDR3 sequence is CASSPKTGSGDTQYF. The CDR3 region has the DNA TGTGCCAGCAGTCCGAAGACAGGGTCGGGGGATACGCAGTATTTT.

The chain uses TRBV2 and TRBJ2-5; perhaps TRBD2 as D (6 bases). The V end was cut by 5 bases, the J end by 4 bases, with 14 bases between. The germline V gene encodes CDR1 SNHLY and CDR2 FYNNEI. This CDR3 is built from 14 residues. The CDR3 spells CASSPRLGAETQYF. The CDR3 DNA reads TGTGCCAGCAGTCCAAGACTAGGTGCAGAGACCCAGTACTTC.

V is TRBV18 and J is TRBJ2-5; tentative D call: TRBD1 (7 bases). The germline V gene has CDR1 KGHSH and CDR2 LQKENI. The CDR3 sequence is 15 residues long. Trimming took off 3 bases at V and 5 bases at J, with 16 bases between the two ends. The CDR3 protein is CASSPQTGRRETQYF. The CDR3 DNA reads as TGTGCCAGCTCACCGCAGACAGGGAGGAGGGAGACCCAGTACTTC.

As for this clone: The same CDR3 is also encoded by other DNA sequences in this sample. The V gene is TRBV12-3 or TRBV12-4, the J gene TRBJ2-2; D ambiguous. V lost 8 bases and J 1 base, leaving 5 bases between the germline ends. CDR3 length equals 12 residues. The DNA of the CDR3 is TGTGCCAGCTCGGGGAACACCGGGGAGCTGTTTTTT. As protein: CASSGNTGELFF.

The gene calls are TRBV2 and TRBJ1-5, with D uncertain. Trimming pared 7 bases from V and 4 bases from J, leaving 14 bases between. The CDR3 extends over 14 amino acids. Germline V gene sequence: CDR1 SNHLY, CDR2 FYNNEI. The CDR3 spells CASTSDHPNQPQHF. The DNA for the CDR3 is TGTGCCAGCACTTCCGACCACCCAAATCAGCCCCAGCATTTT.

V gene TRBV10-3 combines with J gene TRBJ1-5; D uncertain. Germline V gene lookup returns CDR1 ENHRY and CDR2 SYGVKD. CDR3 size: 14 residues. V lost 10 bases and J 4 bases, leaving 17 bases between the germline ends. CDR3: CATLSDRVNQPQHF. The CDR3 DNA reads as TGTGCCACCCTGTCTGACCGCGTTAATCAGCCCCAGCATTTT.

The chain links TRBV19 to TRBJ1-3, with 11 nucleotides matching TRBD1. Looked up from germline, CDR1 is LNHDA and CDR2 is SQIVND (reference sequence). J lost 6 bases, V lost 7 bases, and 8 bases had no gene match. This CDR3 is built from 15 residues. In nucleotides, the CDR3 is TGTGCCAGTAAGTGGACAGGGGGCAATGAAAACACCATATATTTT. As protein: CASKWTGGNENTIYF.

The rearrangement links TRBV13 to TRBJ1-2; 8 nucleotides match TRBD1. The trim removed 3 bases at V and 6 bases at J, leaving 6 bases unmatched. Germline CDR1 is PRHDT and CDR2 is FYEKMQ (reference sequence). The CDR3 runs to 14 residues. The CDR3 DNA follows: TGTGCCAGCAGCTTCGGCAGGGGGCTAAATGGCTACACCTTC. It codes for CASSFGRGLNGYTF.

The chain links TRBV18 to TRBJ2-3; D gene unclear. The length of the CDR3 is 11 residues. CDR1 is KGHSH and CDR2 is LQKENI in the germline V gene. With 3 bases removed from V and 6 bases from J, the gap between germline ends came to 4 bases. In DNA, the CDR3 is TGTGCCAGCTCACCTGCTGATACGCAGTATTTT. Protein: CASSPADTQYF.